These 23 T cell receptor beta chains originate from one sample sequenced in a study of blood T cells in healthy people across ages. Together with a sample-barcoded 5' primer, a J-beta primer mix was included in a second PCR lasting roughly 6 to 12 cycles. TCRdb re-called the 5' RACE reads through MiXCR, storing one row per CDR3 protein. This sample has 1.5 million to 1.8 million distinct CDR3 sequences; 42% occur once, and the top ten carry less than 5%. Sequenced sample: blood. These receptors were collected from a woman aged 18-29 years in good health.

The chain carries TRBV20-1 and TRBJ2-7; either TRBD1 or TRBD2 may fit D (5 bases each). V was shortened by 2 bases and J by 0 bases, with 11 bases between the two germline ends. The CDR3 has 14 residues. The germline gives CDR1 DFQATT, CDR2 SNEGSKA (reference sequence). CDR3 sequence (DNA): TGCAGTGCTAGACCCGGGGCCCGCTCCTACGAGCAGTACTTC. Its protein is CSARPGARSYEQYF.

The chain links TRBV20-1 to TRBJ2-5; TRBD2 matches 10 bases. Trimming removed 0 bases from V and 4 bases from J; junction bases left unmatched: 5. This CDR3 contains 15 residues. Germline loops: CDR1 DFQATT, CDR2 SNEGSKA (reference sequence). CDR3 in DNA: TGCAGTGCTAGAGATAGCGGGGGGCGGGGAGAGACCCAGTACTTC. It specifies CSARDSGGRGETQYF.

The chain has TRBV29-1 and TRBJ1-1; D may be TRBD1 (6 bases). V dropped 5 bases and J dropped 3 bases, with 7 bases sitting between them. The germline V gene encodes CDR1 SQVTM and CDR2 ANQGSEA. The CDR3 is made up of 11 amino acids. This chain's CDR3 is CSVRTDTEAFF. DNA of the CDR3: TGCAGCGTTCGGACAGACACTGAAGCTTTCTTT.

The chain links TRBV27 to TRBJ2-3; possible D gene TRBD1, 6 bases. Trimming took off 6 bases at V and 7 bases at J, with 11 bases between the two ends. The CDR3 is 12 amino acids. Germline V gene data show CDR1 as MNHEY and CDR2 as SMNVEV (reference sequence). CDR3 sequence: CASRPQGNTQYF. CDR3 DNA sequence: TGTGCCAGCAGACCCCAGGGGAATACGCAGTATTTT.

This clonotype has at least ten counts. The chain employs TRBV9 and TRBJ2-1; 11 bases are a match to TRBD2. The CDR3 runs 15 residues. The germline gives CDR1 SGDLS, CDR2 YYNGEE. V dropped 5 bases and J dropped 4; count of bases not matched to a gene: 5. The CDR3: CASRTLAGGYNEQFF. The CDR3 DNA reads TGTGCCAGCAGAACCCTAGCGGGGGGTTACAATGAGCAGTTCTTC. Supplemented by reference TRBV9 and TRBJ2-1, the full variable domain reads DSGVTQTPKHLITATGQRVTLRCSPRSGDLSVYWYQQSLDQGLQFLIQYYNGEERAKGNILERFSAQQFPDLHSELNLSSLELGDSALYFCASRTLAGGYNEQFFGPGTRLTVL.

This clonotype has a single count. The V and J genes are TRBV12-3 or TRBV12-4 and TRBJ2-7, with 10 bases matching TRBD2. The length of the CDR3 is 17 residues. After removal of 2 bases from V and 7 bases from J, the junction contained 14 bases not matched to a gene. In DNA, the CDR3 is TGTGCCAGCAGTTTATCAGCGGGAGGGCTTGTGATAAATGAGCAGTACTTC. Translation gives CASSLSAGGLVINEQYF.

This clonotype was seen a few times. The chain has TRBV12-3 or TRBV12-4 and TRBJ2-1; 11 nucleotides align to TRBD2. The CDR3 consists of 14 residues. The ends lost 7 bases at V and 8 bases at J; junction bases unmatched: 7. The CDR3: CASTETSGVYEQFF. CDR3 sequence (DNA): TGTGCCAGCACGGAGACTAGCGGGGTCTATGAGCAGTTCTTC.

The chain links TRBV9 to TRBJ2-3, with TRBD2 as a possible D gene (6 bases). Trimming took off 4 bases at V and 2 bases at J, with 14 bases between the two ends. The CDR3 spans 15 residues. In germline, CDR1 is SGDLS, CDR2 YYNGEE. In nucleotides, the CDR3 is TGTGCCAGCAGCCTATCGCGGGGTGACACAGATACGCAGTATTTT. This codes for CASSLSRGDTDTQYF.

The V call is TRBV10-3, the J call TRBJ1-1; 9 nucleotides line up with TRBD1. CDR1 and CDR2 from the germline V gene are ENHRY and SYGVKD. The CDR3 runs 15 residues. V trimming: 0 bases; J trimming: 5 bases; junction bases outside the gene matches: 4. Here the CDR3 reads CAISESGTGRTEAFF. In DNA, the CDR3 is TGTGCCATCAGTGAGTCGGGGACAGGGAGAACTGAAGCTTTCTTT.

This clonotype was observed a handful of times. The rearrangement links TRBV7-6 to TRBJ2-5; TRBD1 matches 9 bases. This CDR3 comprises 17 residues. V gave up 1 base and J gave up 5 bases; unmatched junction bases: 11. Looked up from germline, CDR1 is SGHVS and CDR2 is FNYEAQ. DNA of the CDR3: TGTGCCAGCAGCTTAGAACCGCAGACAGGGGGTTTGGAGACCCAGTACTTC. It translates to CASSLEPQTGGLETQYF.

As regards this clonotype: At one boundary the junction diverges from the germline segment, which might be a read error. V usage is TRBV4-3 and J usage is TRBJ1-1, with 8 bases matching TRBD1. CDR3 length: 15 residues. Germline CDR1 is LGHNA and CDR2 is YSLEER. The CDR3 nucleotides read TGCGCCAGCAGCCAACACAGGGGGATGAACACTGAAGCTCTCTTT. This gives the protein CASSQHRGMNTEALF.

This clonotype has just one count. The V and J genes are TRBV24-1 and TRBJ2-5; 9 bases match TRBD2. Germline V gene data show CDR1 as KGHDR and CDR2 as SFDVKD. The trim removed 5 bases at V and 2 bases at J, leaving 8 bases unmatched. There are 16 residues in the CDR3. DNA of the CDR3: TGTGCCACCAGTGCCGGTAGCGGGGGCCCTCAAGAGACCCAGTACTTC. Residues: CATSAGSGGPQETQYF.

The chain carries TRBV7-8 and TRBJ2-5; D is unclear. The V end was cut by 0 bases, the J end by 11 bases, with 19 bases between. The length of the CDR3 is 15 residues. From germline, CDR1 is SGHVS and CDR2 FQNEAQ. The DNA of the CDR3 is TGTGCCAGCAGCTTAGCGGTGACTCCCTACAATGAGCAGTACTTC. This codes for CASSLAVTPYNEQYF.

The chain uses TRBV7-9 and TRBJ2-4; a possible D gene is TRBD2 (5 bases). The last part of the DNA fits TRBJ2-7 better; the J call may be wrong. Germline assignment: CDR1 SEHNR and CDR2 FQNEAQ (reference sequence). The CDR3 length is 13 residues. As DNA, the CDR3 is TGTGCCAGCAGCGACGGACTCCCCTACGAGCAGTACTTC. Translation: CASSDGLPYEQYF.

Ten or more counts support this clonotype. The chain carries TRBV4-1 and TRBJ2-3, with no clear D. V was trimmed by 3 bases and J by 4 bases, leaving 11 bases between them. Germline V gene sequence: CDR1 MGHRA, CDR2 YSYEKL. The CDR3 is 14 amino acids. CDR3 nucleotide sequence: TGCGCCAGCAGCCATGGGCCCAGTCCAGATACGCAGTATTTT. It yields the protein CASSHGPSPDTQYF.

In its sample, this clonotype was seen a few times. V is TRBV24-1 and J is TRBJ2-6; possible D gene TRBD2, 5 bases. Germline loops: CDR1 KGHDR, CDR2 SFDVKD. There are 16 residues in the CDR3. V gave up 9 bases and J gave up 0 bases, with 14 bases separating them. CDR3 sequence: CATSGDSSSGANVLTF. For the CDR3, the DNA is TGTGCCACCTCCGGGGATTCTAGCTCTGGGGCCAACGTCCTGACTTTC.

The V and J genes are TRBV5-1 and TRBJ2-7; D not resolved. Per germline, CDR1 SGHRS and CDR2 YFSETQ. The ends were cut back, 0 bases at V and 3 bases at J, with 10 bases in the middle. The CDR3 is 14 residues long. The CDR3 sequence is CASSLDNALYEQYF. CDR3 DNA: TGCGCCAGCAGCTTGGACAACGCCCTCTACGAGCAGTACTTC.

V gene TRBV9 combines with J gene TRBJ2-7; 9 nucleotides agree with TRBD2. This CDR3 contains 16 residues. Germline values: CDR1 SGDLS, CDR2 YYNGEE. V shed 0 bases and J 4 bases; nucleotides not matched to a gene: 8. The CDR3 DNA reads as TGTGCCAGCAGCGTAGTTTCCGGGACTAGCAGATACGAGCAGTACTTC. Encoded protein: CASSVVSGTSRYEQYF.

V usage is TRBV20-1 and J usage is TRBJ1-5, with 7 bases fitting TRBD1. The CDR3 runs 13 residues. Trimming cost V 5 bases and J 4 bases; bases outside gene matches: 5. Per the germline V gene, CDR1 is DFQATT and CDR2 is SNEGSKA (reference sequence). The CDR3: CSAAQGNNQPQHF. In nucleotides, the CDR3 is TGCAGTGCTGCACAGGGGAATAATCAGCCCCAGCATTTT.

The chain has TRBV5-1 and TRBJ2-5, with TRBD1 matching over 8 bases. Trimming took 5 bases from V and 1 from J; bases not matched to a gene: 7. Germline assignment: CDR1 SGHRS and CDR2 YFSETQ. This CDR3 is 15 amino acids long. The CDR3 DNA sequence: TGCGCCAGCAGACCGGACAGGGCTGTCCAAGAGACCCAGTACTTC. Translation gives CASRPDRAVQETQYF.

The chain links TRBV5-6 to TRBJ1-1, with D possibly being TRBD1 (5 bases). Germline CDR1 and CDR2: SGHDT and YYEEEE. The CDR3 sequence is 15 residues long. V was trimmed by 1 base and J by 5 bases, leaving 15 bases between them. CDR3 in amino acids: CASSLFDGAGTEAFF. The DNA for the CDR3 is TGTGCCAGCAGCTTGTTCGATGGGGCAGGGACTGAAGCTTTCTTT. Supplemented by reference TRBV5-6 and TRBJ1-1, the full variable domain reads DAGVTQSPTHLIKTRGQQVTLRCSPKSGHDTVSWYQQALGQGPQFIFQYYEEEERQRGNFPDRFSGHQFPNYSSELNVNALLLGDSALYLCASSLFDGAGTEAFFGQGTRLTVV.

The chain combines TRBV4-3 with TRBJ2-1; TRBD2 aligns across 7 bases. Germline lookup yields CDR1 LGHNA and CDR2 YSLEER. The trim removed 4 bases at V and 8 bases at J, leaving 8 bases unmatched. The CDR3 is 14 amino acids. The CDR3: CASSRTRLAHEQFF. For the CDR3, the DNA is TGCGCCAGCAGCCGGACTAGACTAGCCCATGAGCAGTTCTTC.

The chain carries TRBV28 and TRBJ1-2; unclear D gene. V gave up 6 bases and J gave up 2 bases, with 10 bases separating them. In germline, CDR1 is MDHEN, CDR2 SYDVKM. The CDR3 is 13 amino acids. The CDR3 spells CASRSAENYGYTF. Here the CDR3 DNA reads TGTGCCAGCAGATCGGCCGAGAACTATGGCTACACCTTC.